This TCR beta chain comes out of a study of cytomegalovirus exposure and HLA in healthy donors. There are 15 residues in the CDR3. Germline CDR1 is SNHLY and CDR2 is FYNNEI. Both 60 Vbeta primers and 13 Jbeta primers went into the PCR. Repertoires were generated with immunoSEQ multiplex PCR, while TCRdb's copy carries only in-frame clones and drops some. The repertoire consists of 200,000 to 250,000 clones, with over 65% occurring once and the leading ten covering 0.63%. A note on this clone: Its specificity is not known.

Study findings and constraints: A later analysis found TCR association rates differed by HLA locus, highest for DRB1 and lowest for HLA-C. The authors enumerated roughly 160 TCR beta chains as linked to cytomegalovirus.

Sequencing used PBMCs. The source of this sequence is a man aged 18 to 29 in good health and CMV-seronegative. This chain links TRBV2 with TRBJ2-5; 15 bases line up with TRBD2. TRBJ2-7 explains the end of the DNA better; the J call may be wrong. Here the CDR3 reads CASRIGTSGRHEQYF. CDR3 bases: TGTGCCAGCAGGATAGGGACTAGCGGGAGGCACGAGCAGTACTTC.